The rows below give T cell receptor beta chains drawn from one sample of a study of cytomegalovirus exposure and HLA in healthy donors. Measured with immunoSEQ multiplex PCR; TCRdb has only the in-frame clones, and not every one. This sample carries 200,000 to 250,000 clones, 65% to 80% of them seen once, and the ten largest clones take roughly 1.5%. Sequencing input: PBMCs. These receptors were collected from a man aged 45-65 years in good health and CMV-seronegative. The CDR3 runs from the conserved cysteine through the conserved F or W. Each record gives: J gene, V gene, clone size, D gene, CDR3 DNA, CDR3 protein. D genes are given only for firm matches. Size is omitted from some rows. Given values are once, few, many or a class for expanded clones.

TRBJ1-5 | TRBV18 | . | . | TGTGCCAGCTCACCGGAACAGGGCAATCAGCCCCAGCATTTT | CASSPEQGNQPQHF
TRBJ2-3 | TRBV5-1 | few | . | TGCGCCAGCAGCTTGACAGTTGGCACAGATACGCAGTATTTT | CASSLTVGTDTQYF
TRBJ2-5 | TRBV30 | . | TRBD2 | TGTGCCTGGGGGAAGCGGGAGAGGGAGACCCAGTACTTC | CAWGKRERETQYF
TRBJ2-7 | TRBV4-2 | . | . | TGTGCCAGCAGCCAAGATGCGGGGACAGCCAGCTCCTACGAGCAGTACTTC | CASSQDAGTASSYEQYF
TRBJ2-2 | TRBV9 | . | . | TGTGCCAGCAGCGTAGCTACAGGTTACACCGGGGAGCTGTTTTTT | CASSVATGYTGELFF
TRBJ2-7 | TRBV7-3 | . | TRBD2 | TGTGCCAGCAGCCTATTAGCGGGGGGCGGCCAGCAGTACTTC | CASSLLAGGGQQYF
TRBJ1-4 | TRBV4-1 | . | TRBD1 | TGCGCCAGCAGCCAAGATCGGGACAGGGGGCAGGAAAAACTGTTTTTT | CASSQDRDRGQEKLFF
TRBJ2-7 | TRBV7-3 | . | . | TGTGCCAGCAGCCTGGGACTGTCCTACGAGCAGTACTTC | CASSLGLSYEQYF
TRBJ2-7 | TRBV19 | . | . | TGTGCCAGGAGCTCCTACGAGCAGTACTTC | CARSSYEQYF
TRBJ2-1 | TRBV7-9 | . | . | TGTGCCAGCAGCGAGCAACAGTTCTTC | CASSEQQFF
TRBJ2-7 | TRBV21-1 | . | . | TGTGCCAGCAGCACCCAAACCCCATCGGAGTTCTACGAGCAGTACTTC | CASSTQTPSEFYEQYF
TRBJ1-1 | TRBV19 | . | . | TGTGCCAGTAGTATAGGGGGGCTAGGCACTGAAGCTTTCTTT | CASSIGGLGTEAFF
TRBJ2-1 | TRBV29-1 | . | . | TGCAGCGTTGAATTGGTAGACTACAATGAGCAGTTCTTC | CSVELVDYNEQFF
TRBJ2-1 | TRBV29-1 | . | TRBD2 | TGCAGCGTAAGAAGCCGGGGGGGCAATGAGCAGTTCTTC | CSVRSRGGNEQFF
TRBJ1-3 | TRBV27 | . | . | TGTGCCAGCAGTTTAGGCCCGAACTCTGGAAACACCATATATTTT | CASSLGPNSGNTIYF
TRBJ1-4 | TRBV6-6 | . | . | TGTGCCAGCAGTTACTCTGGCGAAAAACTGTTTTTT | CASSYSGEKLFF
TRBJ2-7 | TRBV18 | . | TRBD1 | TGTGCCAGCTCACAGGGGGCCCAGACTTACGAGCAGTACTTC | CASSQGAQTYEQYF
TRBJ2-3 | TRBV7-7 | . | TRBD2 | TGTGCTAGCAGCCCCGTAGCGGGAGGGGGGCCAGATACGCAGTATTTT | CASSPVAGGGPDTQYF
TRBJ1-5 | TRBV30 | . | . | TGTGCCTGGAGTGTAGCGGGGAATAGCAATCAGCCCCAGCATTTT | CAWSVAGNSNQPQHF
TRBJ2-1 | TRBV7-9 | few | TRBD2 | TGTTCCAGCAGCTTATTCGGGGGAGGGCTAAATGAGCAGTTCTTC | CSSSLFGGGLNEQFF
TRBJ1-6 | TRBV28 | . | TRBD1 | TGTGCCAGCACCAATTCGGGGCCCCTGACAGGGACCTATAATTCACCCCTCCACTTT | CASTNSGPLTGTYNSPLHF
TRBJ2-3 | TRBV27 | . | . | TGTGCCAGCAGCCGACAGGGAGGAAATACGCAGTATTTT | CASSRQGGNTQYF
TRBJ1-1 | TRBV6-4 | . | . | TGTGCCAGCAGAAAACAGCCAGACATGAACACTGAAGCTTTCTTT | CASRKQPDMNTEAFF
TRBJ1-3 | TRBV29-1 | . | TRBD1 | TGCAGCGTTGAAGAAGGGACAGCTGGAAACACCATATATTTT | CSVEEGTAGNTIYF
TRBJ2-3 | TRBV28 | . | . | TGTGCCAGCAGTTCCGGGTCGGCAGATACGCAGTATTTT | CASSSGSADTQYF
TRBJ2-7 | TRBV27 | . | TRBD2 | TGTGCCAGCAGTTCGACTAGCGGCTCCTATATCTCCTACGAGCAGTACTTC | CASSSTSGSYISYEQYF
TRBJ2-2 | TRBV6-5 | . | TRBD2 | TGTGCCAGCAGTTACGGCGGGAGAAACACCGGGGAGCTGTTTTTT | CASSYGGRNTGELFF
TRBJ2-7 | TRBV5-1 | . | TRBD2 | TGCGCCAGCAGCTCCGGGACTAGCAGGAGCTCCTACGAGCAGTACTTC | CASSSGTSRSSYEQYF
TRBJ2-7 | TRBV7-2 | . | TRBD2 | TGTGCCAGCAGCTCCGGGACTAGCGGGTACTCCTACGAGCAGTACTTC | CASSSGTSGYSYEQYF
TRBJ1-4 | TRBV7-9 | . | TRBD1 | TGTGCCAGCAGCTCTTTGACAGGGGCAACTAATGAAAAACTGTTTTTT | CASSSLTGATNEKLFF
TRBJ1-1 | TRBV6-1 | . | . | TGTGCCAGCAGTGAATTGCGAGGGAACACTGAAGCTTTCTTT | CASSELRGNTEAFF
TRBJ2-7 | TRBV5-4 | . | TRBD2 | TGTGCCAGCAGCTTGGCACTAGCGGGAGCAGGCGAGCAGTACTTC | CASSLALAGAGEQYF
TRBJ2-3 | TRBV19 | . | . | TGTGCCACAAGGAGTAGTAGCACAGATACGCAGTATTTT | CATRSSSTDTQYF
TRBJ2-7 | TRBV28 | . | TRBD2 | TGTGCCAGCGAAGGAGGGGGACTAGCGGAGGCCTACGAGCAGTACTTC | CASEGGGLAEAYEQYF
TRBJ2-2 | TRBV7-6 | . | TRBD1 | TGTGCCAGCAGCTCAGGGGGCCGGGAGCTGTTTTTT | CASSSGGRELFF
TRBJ2-7 | TRBV5-1 | . | TRBD2 | TGCGCCAGCAGCATCGGCGGGAGGTACGAGCAGTACTTC | CASSIGGRYEQYF
TRBJ2-3 | TRBV19 | . | TRBD2 | TGTGCCAGTAGTATTGGCGGGAGGGTCACAGATACGCAGTATTTT | CASSIGGRVTDTQYF